One and the same sample provided the 3 T cell receptor beta chains below, sequenced in a study of molecular identifiers for immune sequencing clone quantification. TCRdb reanalysed the PCR reads using MiXCR and keeps one entry per CDR3 protein. This table holds roughly 97,000 distinct CDR3 sequences, 24% found once. The sample consisted of naive CD8+ T cells from blood, with Jurkat cell RNA spiked in. Subset meaning: FACS-sorted CD8+CD4-CCR7+CD45RA+ naive T cells. The receptors come from a human donor in good health. Some libraries in this study had Jurkat cell RNA spiked in.

This clonotype showed up just a few times. One end of the junction varies from germline; a read error may be responsible. The rearrangement links TRBV6-2 or TRBV6-3 to TRBJ1-1; 10 positions agree with TRBD1. CDR3 length: 14 amino acids. CDR1 is MNHEY, CDR2 SVGEGT, per germline. CDR3 sequence reads: CASRPTGGFAEASF. The CDR3 region has the DNA TGTGCCAGCAGACCGACAGGGGGCTTCGCTGAAGCTTCCTTT.

This clonotype has ten or more counts. The rearrangement joins TRBV7-2 to TRBJ2-1; 15 bases are shared with TRBD2. The length of the CDR3 is 19 residues. Germline lookup yields CDR1 SGHTA and CDR2 FQGNSA. V shed 3 bases, J shed 7 bases, and the junction held 13 bases outside the gene matches. The CDR3, as DNA: TGTGCCAGCAGCTTCCCGGGCGGACTAGCGGGAGGGCCGGAGAATGAGCAGTTCTTC. Residues: CASSFPGGLAGGPENEQFF.

At least ten counts were recorded for this clonotype. The chain is built from TRBV27 and TRBJ2-7; maybe TRBD1 (6 bases). CDR1 MNHEY and CDR2 SMNVEV come from the germline V gene (reference sequence). The CDR3 loop spans 14 amino acids. V lost 3 bases and J 2 bases, leaving 11 bases between the germline ends. The CDR3 protein is CASSFGTPTYEQYF. For the CDR3, the DNA is TGTGCCAGCAGTTTCGGGACACCGACCTACGAGCAGTACTTC.